This T cell receptor (beta chain) was sequenced for a study of blood T cell repertoires in COVID-19. On the study more broadly: Sources were T cells, B-cell-depleted T cells, or PBMCs; the material itself was cDNA or gDNA.

CDR1 ENHRY and CDR2 SYGVKD come from the germline V gene. The CDR3 covers 14 residues. V lost 6 bases and J lost 3, with 14 bases in between. Methods used by the authors: It was from reference gene primer amplification that nucleated cell counts were estimated. Generated by immunoSEQ multiplex PCR, the TCRdb table keeps only in-frame clones and is missing some. V and J calls and clone size are copied from that table; D and trimming were computed from the DNA. The table records some 120,000 clones, roughly 86% of them present only once. Sequenced: peripheral blood. The chain uses TRBV10-3 and TRBJ1-1; D not certain. This TCR derives from an older woman with acute or convalescent COVID-19. The CDR3 sequence: CAIREGRGDTEAFF. CDR3 bases: TGTGCCATCAGGGAAGGACGGGGTGACACTGAAGCTTTCTTT.